Described below is a single TCR beta chain sequence and its context. The antigen is undetermined. PCR primers comprised 60 Vbeta and 13 Jbeta primers. Clones were read by immunoSEQ multiplex PCR, and TCRdb kept only the in-frame ones, dropping some. Here the sample spans 150,000 to 200,000 clones, roughly 60% being singletons. The data were obtained in a study of cytomegalovirus exposure and HLA in healthy donors. Findings and caveats of the study: Productive status was seen about 90% or about 30% of the time for most TCR beta V segments in an earlier analysis.

CDR1 and CDR2 from the germline V gene are SNHLY and FYNNEI. This CDR3 comprises 14 residues. The ends were cut back, 7 bases at V and 2 bases at J, with 14 bases in the middle. Material: PBMCs. This receptor was obtained from a man aged 35 to 55 in good health and CMV-seronegative. The rearrangement joins TRBV2 to TRBJ1-2; D is possibly TRBD1 (6 bases). In nucleotides, the CDR3 is TGTGCCAGCATTAGGACCCAGGGGAACTATGGCTACACCTTC. Its protein product is CASIRTQGNYGYTF.